There are a few counts of the clone carrying this T cell receptor beta chain. Antigen unknown. This entry comes from a study of T cell repertoires in cytomegalovirus infection. Across the whole study: The study used recently identified HLA-C-restricted and well-studied HLA-B-restricted CMV epitopes. Public TCR beta signature analysis indicated the presence of both CMV infection and matching HLA type. Regarding the study as a whole: Predominance within the ex vivo response was attributable to HLA-C-restricted CMV-specific TCR beta clonotypes.

TCRdb ran MiXCR on the reads and lists one entry per CDR3 protein. The data show about 920,000 distinct CDR3 sequences, roughly 30% seen once. This CDR3 has 17 amino acids. Per the germline V gene, CDR1 is SEHNR and CDR2 is FQNEAQ (reference sequence). V was shortened by 5 bases and J by 0 bases, with 17 bases between the two germline ends. The chain carries TRBV7-9 and TRBJ1-3, with TRBD1 as a possible D gene (5 bases). The material was cultured CD8+ T cells from PBMCs, obtained from culture after CMV antigen stimulation. This TCR derives from a human donor in good health (CMV status not recorded). Some clones in this sample may be carry-over from other donors' samples. CDR3 loop: CASSTTVDTNSGNTIYF. CDR3 DNA sequence: TGTGCCAGCAGCACGACCGTGGACACAAACTCTGGAAACACCATATATTTT.